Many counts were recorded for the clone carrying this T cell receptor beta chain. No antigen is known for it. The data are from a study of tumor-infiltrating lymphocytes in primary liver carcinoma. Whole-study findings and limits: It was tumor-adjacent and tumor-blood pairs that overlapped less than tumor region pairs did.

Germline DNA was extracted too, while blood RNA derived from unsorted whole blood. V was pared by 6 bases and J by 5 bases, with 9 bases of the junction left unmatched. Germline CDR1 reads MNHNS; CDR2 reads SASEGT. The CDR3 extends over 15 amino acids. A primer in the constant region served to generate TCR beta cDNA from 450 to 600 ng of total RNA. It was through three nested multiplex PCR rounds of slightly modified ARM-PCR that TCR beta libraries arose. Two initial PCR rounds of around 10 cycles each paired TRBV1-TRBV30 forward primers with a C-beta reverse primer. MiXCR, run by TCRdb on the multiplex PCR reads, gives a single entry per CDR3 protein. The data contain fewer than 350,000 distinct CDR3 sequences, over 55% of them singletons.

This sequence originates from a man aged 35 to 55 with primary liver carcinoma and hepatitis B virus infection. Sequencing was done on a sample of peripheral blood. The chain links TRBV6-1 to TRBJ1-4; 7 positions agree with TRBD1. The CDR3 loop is CASSRDRVRNEKLFF. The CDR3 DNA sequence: TGTGCCAGCAGCCGAGACAGGGTCCGGAATGAAAAACTGTTTTTT.